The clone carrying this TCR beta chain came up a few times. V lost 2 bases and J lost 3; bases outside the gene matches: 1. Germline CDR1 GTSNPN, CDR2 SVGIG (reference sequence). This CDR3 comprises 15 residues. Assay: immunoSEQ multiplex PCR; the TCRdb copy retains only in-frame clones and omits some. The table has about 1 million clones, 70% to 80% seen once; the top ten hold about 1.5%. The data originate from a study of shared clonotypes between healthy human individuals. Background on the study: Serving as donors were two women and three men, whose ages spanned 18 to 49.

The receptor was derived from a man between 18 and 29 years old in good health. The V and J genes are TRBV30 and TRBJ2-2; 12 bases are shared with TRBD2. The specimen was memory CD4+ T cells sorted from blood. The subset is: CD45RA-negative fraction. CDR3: CAWSSSGRDTGELFF. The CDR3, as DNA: TGTGCCTGGAGTTCTAGCGGGAGGGACACCGGGGAGCTGTTTTTT.